The rows below give T cell receptor beta chains drawn from one sample of a study of technical replicates of blood from a handful of donors. This table comes from immunoSEQ multiplex PCR, and its TCRdb copy is limited to in-frame clones, with some not included. This sample has approximately 76,000 clones, with roughly nine tenths found just once. The sample was T cells isolated from PBMCs. These receptors were collected from a human donor in good health. Each CDR3 is given without its conserved first and last residue. Each record gives: J gene, V gene, CDR3 protein.

J: TRBJ2-7; V: TRBV5-6; CDR3: ASSFSLGQLYEQY
J: TRBJ2-1; V: TRBV5-1; CDR3: ASSFGTGSYNEQF
J: TRBJ1-5; V: TRBV2; CDR3: ASSGTFQPQH
J: TRBJ2-5; V: TRBV28; CDR3: ASSLGTGSIQETQY
J: TRBJ2-3; V: TRBV11-2; CDR3: ASSSPRLAGGSTDTQY
J: TRBJ2-7; V: TRBV28; CDR3: ASSSNFRDIAYYEQY
J: TRBJ2-2; V: TRBV27; CDR3: ASSFQGGPGELF
J: TRBJ2-3; V: TRBV21-1; CDR3: ATPGGRVRDTQY
J: TRBJ1-5; V: TRBV6-1; CDR3: ASSLTGNNQPQH
J: TRBJ1-1; V: TRBV5-4; CDR3: ASSGDRGNTEAF
J: TRBJ2-7; V: TRBV19; CDR3: ASSAEVLGTEQY
J: TRBJ1-5; V: TRBV27; CDR3: ASSRTGGSNQPQH
J: TRBJ2-1; V: TRBV7-3; CDR3: ASSLGLAGHNEQF
J: TRBJ2-7; V: TRBV5-1; CDR3: ASSWRGLPSYEQY
J: TRBJ2-7; V: TRBV6-5; CDR3: ASSPGQDEQY
J: TRBJ1-2; V: TRBV10-3; CDR3: AISPNNNNYGYT
J: TRBJ2-1; V: TRBV5-1; CDR3: ASSSRLAGLNEQF
J: TRBJ1-2; V: TRBV9; CDR3: ASSVGLPGNYGYT
J: TRBJ2-1; V: TRBV10-2; CDR3: ASTDPTGGKIFNEQF
J: TRBJ2-5; V: TRBV21-1; CDR3: ASSETSGGHQETQY
J: TRBJ2-3; V: TRBV5-4; CDR3: ASSPWTSAVADTQY
J: TRBJ2-5; V: TRBV7-9; CDR3: ASSLFERRGVWETQY
J: TRBJ1-4; V: TRBV14; CDR3: ASSQDRSRINEKLF
J: TRBJ2-7; V: TRBV18; CDR3: ASSPQGFGYEQY
J: TRBJ2-7; V: TRBV11-3; CDR3: ASSRDRGYEQY
J: TRBJ2-7; V: TRBV5-5; CDR3: ASSLGSQGSEQY
J: TRBJ1-5; V: TRBV19; CDR3: ASSITGGINQPQH
J: TRBJ2-7; V: TRBV7-8; CDR3: ASSKGGYEQY
J: TRBJ1-6; V: TRBV18; CDR3: ASSQTGTGAGSPLH
J: TRBJ2-1; V: TRBV7-2; CDR3: ASSLVRTSGPYNEQF
J: TRBJ2-7; V: TRBV23-1; CDR3: ASGGQGTYEQY
J: TRBJ2-1; V: TRBV11-2; CDR3: ASSLARGNHNEQF
J: TRBJ1-5; V: TRBV15; CDR3: ATSRGQGDSNQPQH
J: TRBJ1-1; V: TRBV11-2; CDR3: ASSLYRDTEAF
J: TRBJ1-2; V: TRBV9; CDR3: ASSVGTGQGYGYT
J: TRBJ1-5; V: TRBV19; CDR3: ASRQGQGAHQPQH